This T cell receptor beta chain was observed in a study of blood T cells in healthy people across ages. Study-wide results and limits: Any changes in expanded clonotypes were possibly confounded, as donor CMV status remained unknown.

Comment on this clonotype: Its antigen remains unknown.

The CDR3 extends over 15 amino acids. Germline CDR1 is SNHLY and CDR2 is FYNNEI. Unmatched junction bases numbered 4, after V lost 3 bases and J lost 2 bases. Together with a sample-barcoded 5' primer, a J-beta primer mix was included in a second PCR lasting roughly 6 to 12 cycles. TCRdb re-called the 5' RACE reads through MiXCR, storing one row per CDR3 protein. The sample consists of 850,000 to 1,300,000 distinct CDR3 sequences, less than 50% of them appearing once. Sample: blood. The chain carries TRBV2 and TRBJ1-5, with TRBD1 matching 7 bases. The clonotype comes from an older woman in good health. The CDR3: CASSEGRGGNQPQHF. CDR3 nucleotide sequence: TGTGCCAGCAGTGAGGGCAGGGGGGGCAATCAGCCCCAGCATTTT.